A selection of T cell receptor beta chains follows, all from one sample in a study of human T cells and chemical hapten exposure. TCRdb used MiXCR to reprocess the RACE reads, holding one entry per CDR3 protein. The sample has about 47,000 distinct CDR3 sequences; 3.5% to 4% are singletons. The sample taken for sequencing was whole blood. Receptor source: a human donor in good health. Some clones in this sample may be carry-over from other donors' samples. Each CDR3 is given with its conserved first and last residue. A D gene is named only where the DNA matches it firmly. A clone size is listed for some rows: how often the clone was seen (once, few, many), or a class if it is expanded.

d_call clone_size j_call v_call cdr3_aa cdr3_nt
- many TRBJ1-1 TRBV7-9 CASSLGGRVTEAFF TGTGCCAGCAGCTTGGGGGGAAGGGTCACTGAAGCTTTCTTT
- many TRBJ2-7 TRBV24-1 CATSRGGSYEQYF TGTGCCACCAGCCGGGGCGGATCCTACGAGCAGTACTTC
- many TRBJ2-3 TRBV15 CATSARSGTGPDTQYF TGTGCCACCAGCGCCCGAAGCGGCACAGGGCCAGATACGCAGTATTTT
- many TRBJ1-1 TRBV27 CASSRTGRAEAFF TGTGCCAGCAGCCGTACAGGGAGGGCTGAAGCTTTCTTT
TRBD1 medium-sized TRBJ1-1 TRBV29-1 CSVTRTGDTEAFF TGCAGCGTTACCAGAACAGGGGACACTGAAGCTTTCTTT
TRBD2 many TRBJ2-3 TRBV28 CASSTLAVTDTQYF TGTGCCAGCAGTACACTAGCGGTGACAGATACGCAGTATTTT
- - TRBJ1-2 TRBV19 CASSIDGGFYGYTF TGTGCCAGTAGTATAGATGGGGGATTCTATGGCTACACCTTC
- few TRBJ2-2 TRBV5-4 CASSWGGTVTTGELFF TGTGCCAGCAGCTGGGGGGGGACAGTTACGACCGGGGAGCTGTTTTTT
TRBD2 few TRBJ2-7 TRBV11-2 CASSLSASGTSDSYEQYF TGTGCCAGCAGCTTATCGGCTTCCGGGACTAGCGACTCCTACGAGCAGTACTTC
- - TRBJ1-6 TRBV9 CASSVAGRDSPLHF TGTGCCAGCAGCGTAGCCGGTAGGGATTCACCCCTCCACTTT
- many TRBJ1-6 TRBV27 CASRDTYNSPLHF TGTGCCAGTCGGGACACCTATAATTCACCCCTCCACTTT
TRBD2 - TRBJ2-1 TRBV6-5 CASSYSSSGSGNEQFF TGTGCCAGCAGTTACTCTTCTAGCGGGAGTGGGAATGAGCAGTTCTTC
- - TRBJ2-1 TRBV7-8 CASSYPMSSYNEQFF TGTGCCAGCAGCTACCCTATGTCGTCCTACAATGAGCAGTTCTTC
- many TRBJ2-7 TRBV29-1 CSVAGGMKGGNEQYF TGCAGCGTTGCTGGGGGAATGAAGGGGGGTAACGAGCAGTACTTC
TRBD2 few TRBJ2-3 TRBV28 CASRGRKLAGVDTQYF TGTGCCAGCAGGGGCAGGAAGCTAGCGGGAGTTGATACGCAGTATTTT
- few TRBJ1-5 TRBV19 CASSDTGSSNQPQHF TGTGCCAGTAGTGATACAGGGTCTAGCAATCAGCCCCAGCATTTT
- - TRBJ1-2 TRBV19 CASSLNPLNYGYTF TGTGCCAGTAGTCTGAATCCTCTTAACTATGGCTACACCTTC
- - TRBJ2-7 TRBV6-5 CASTSQLDEQYF TGTGCCAGCACTTCTCAACTAGACGAGCAGTACTTC
TRBD1 many TRBJ2-6 TRBV29-1 CMTGTGSSGANVLTF TGCATGACCGGGACAGGGAGCTCTGGGGCCAACGTCCTGACTTTC
- many TRBJ2-3 TRBV7-9 CASSLSVLRTDTQYF TGTGCCAGCAGCTTAAGTGTCCTCCGCACAGATACGCAGTATTTT